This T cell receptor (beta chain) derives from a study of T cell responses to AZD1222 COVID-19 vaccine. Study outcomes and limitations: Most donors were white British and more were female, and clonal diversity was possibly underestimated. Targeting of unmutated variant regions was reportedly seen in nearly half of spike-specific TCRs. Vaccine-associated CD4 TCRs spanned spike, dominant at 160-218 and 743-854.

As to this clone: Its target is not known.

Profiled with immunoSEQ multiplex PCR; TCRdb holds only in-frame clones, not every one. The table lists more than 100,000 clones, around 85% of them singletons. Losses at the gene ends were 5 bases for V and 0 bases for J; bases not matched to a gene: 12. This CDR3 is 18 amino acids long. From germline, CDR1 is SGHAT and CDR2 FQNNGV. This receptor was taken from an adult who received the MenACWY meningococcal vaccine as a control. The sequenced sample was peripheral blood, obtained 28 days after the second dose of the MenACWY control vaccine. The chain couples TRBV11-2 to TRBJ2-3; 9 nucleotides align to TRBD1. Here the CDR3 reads CASSPRPGQGASTDTQYF. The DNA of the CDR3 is TGTGCCAGCAGCCCCAGACCGGGACAGGGAGCTAGCACAGATACGCAGTATTTT.